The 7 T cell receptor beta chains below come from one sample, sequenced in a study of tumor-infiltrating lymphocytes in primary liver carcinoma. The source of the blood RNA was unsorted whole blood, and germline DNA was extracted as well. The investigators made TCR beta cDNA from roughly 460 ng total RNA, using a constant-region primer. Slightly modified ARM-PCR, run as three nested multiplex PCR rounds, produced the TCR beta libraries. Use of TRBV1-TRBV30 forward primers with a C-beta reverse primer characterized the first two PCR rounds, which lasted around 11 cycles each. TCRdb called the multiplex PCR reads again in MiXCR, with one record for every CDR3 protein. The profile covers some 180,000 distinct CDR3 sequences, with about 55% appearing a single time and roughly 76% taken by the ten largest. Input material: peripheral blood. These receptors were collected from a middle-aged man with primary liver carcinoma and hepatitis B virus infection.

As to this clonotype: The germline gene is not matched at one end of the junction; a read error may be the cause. DNA of the CDR3: TGTGCCAGCAGCCAAGATTATCTAGTATCAGGTAATGAGCAGCTCTTC. Translating it yields CASSQDYLVSGNEQLF. V usage is TRBV4-2 and J usage is TRBJ2-1; D gene uncertain. The CDR3 spans 16 residues. CDR1 and CDR2 (germline): LGHNA, YNFKEQ.

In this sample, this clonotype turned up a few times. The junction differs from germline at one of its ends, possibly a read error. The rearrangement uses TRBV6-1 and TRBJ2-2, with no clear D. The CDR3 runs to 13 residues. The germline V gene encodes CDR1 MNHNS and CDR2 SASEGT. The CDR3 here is CTSSEHGAGELFF. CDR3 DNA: TGTACCAGCAGTGAACACGGAGCAGGGGAGCTGTTTTTT.

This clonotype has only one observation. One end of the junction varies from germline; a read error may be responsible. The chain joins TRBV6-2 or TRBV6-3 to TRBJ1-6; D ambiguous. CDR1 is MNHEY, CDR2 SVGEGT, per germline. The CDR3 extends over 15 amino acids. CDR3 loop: CVSSYSSYSSSPLHF. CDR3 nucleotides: TGTGTCAGCAGCTACTCGTCGTACAGTAGTTCACCCCTCCACTTT.

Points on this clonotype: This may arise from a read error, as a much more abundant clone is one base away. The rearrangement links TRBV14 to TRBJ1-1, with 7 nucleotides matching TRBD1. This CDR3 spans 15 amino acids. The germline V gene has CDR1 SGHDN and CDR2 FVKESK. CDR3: CDSSENRGLDTEAFF. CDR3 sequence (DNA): TGTGACAGCAGCGAAAACAGGGGCTTGGATACTGAAGCTTTCTTT.

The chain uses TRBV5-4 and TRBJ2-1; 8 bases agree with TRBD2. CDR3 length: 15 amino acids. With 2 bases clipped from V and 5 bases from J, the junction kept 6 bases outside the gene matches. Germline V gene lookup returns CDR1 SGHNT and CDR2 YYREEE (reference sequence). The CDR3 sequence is CASSLQAGVNNEQFF. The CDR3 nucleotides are TGTGCCAGCAGCTTACAAGCGGGAGTCAACAATGAGCAGTTCTTC.

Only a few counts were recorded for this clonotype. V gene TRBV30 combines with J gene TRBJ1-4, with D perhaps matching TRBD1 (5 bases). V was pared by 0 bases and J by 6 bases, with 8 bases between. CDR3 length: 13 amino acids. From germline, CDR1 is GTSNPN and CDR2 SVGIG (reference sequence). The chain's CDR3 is CAWSVTADEKLFF. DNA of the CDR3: TGTGCCTGGAGTGTGACAGCTGATGAAAAACTGTTTTTT.

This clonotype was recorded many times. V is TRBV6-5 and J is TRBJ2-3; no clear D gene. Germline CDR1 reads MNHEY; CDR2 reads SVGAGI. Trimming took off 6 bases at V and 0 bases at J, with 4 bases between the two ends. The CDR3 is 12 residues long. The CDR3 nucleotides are TGTGCCAGCAGGGAGAGCACAGATACGCAGTATTTT. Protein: CASRESTDTQYF.